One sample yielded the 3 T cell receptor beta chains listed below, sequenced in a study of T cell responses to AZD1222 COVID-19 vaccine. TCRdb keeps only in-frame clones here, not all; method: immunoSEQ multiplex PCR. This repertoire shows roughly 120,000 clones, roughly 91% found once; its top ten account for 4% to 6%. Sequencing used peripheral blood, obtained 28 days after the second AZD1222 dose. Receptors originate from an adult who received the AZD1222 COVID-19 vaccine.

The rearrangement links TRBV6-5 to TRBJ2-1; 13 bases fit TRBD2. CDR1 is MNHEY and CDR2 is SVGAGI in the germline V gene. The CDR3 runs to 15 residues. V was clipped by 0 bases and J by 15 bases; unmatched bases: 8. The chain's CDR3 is CASSYSWTSGSTLFF. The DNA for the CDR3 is TGTGCCAGCAGTTACTCGTGGACTAGCGGGAGTACGCTGTTCTTC.

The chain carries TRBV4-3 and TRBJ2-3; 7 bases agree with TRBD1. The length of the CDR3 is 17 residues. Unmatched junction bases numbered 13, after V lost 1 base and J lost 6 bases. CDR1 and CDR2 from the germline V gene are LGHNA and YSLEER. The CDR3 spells CASSQAQRGQGMDTQYF. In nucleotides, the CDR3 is TGCGCCAGCAGCCAAGCCCAAAGGGGGCAGGGGATGGATACGCAGTATTTT.

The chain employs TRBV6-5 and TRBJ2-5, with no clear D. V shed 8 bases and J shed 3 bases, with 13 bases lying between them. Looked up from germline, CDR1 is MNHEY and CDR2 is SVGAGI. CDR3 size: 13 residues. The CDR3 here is CASGGVPKETQYF. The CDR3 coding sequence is TGTGCCAGCGGCGGAGTTCCGAAAGAGACCCAGTACTTC.